One sample yielded the 31 T cell receptor beta chains listed below, sequenced in a study of blood T cells in healthy people across ages (dated by TCRdb to about 2015). The library was obtained by 5' RACE. The sequencer was an Illumina HiSeq 2500. A second PCR of 7 to 11 cycles was run with a J-beta primer mix and a sample-barcoded 5' primer. TCRdb reworked the public reads: Q25 trimming with fastp, MiXCR clone assembly, productive beta chains retained. Every CDR3 protein is listed once, alongside the most common genes and DNA of its rows. Here the sample has 800,000 to 950,000 distinct CDR3 sequences; about 28% occur a single time. 10% of the sample is in the top ten clones. This same sample was also taken into another study, of T cells of mothers and their children.

Sample: blood. These receptors came from a woman aged 35 to 49 in good health.

This clonotype was counted once. The V gene is TRBV12-3 or TRBV12-4, the J gene TRBJ2-1; no clear D gene. Trimming cost V 1 base and J 8 bases, with 6 bases left between them. There are 12 residues in the CDR3. Written as DNA, the CDR3 is TGTGCCAGCAGTTTAGGAGAACATGAGCAGTTCTTC. It translates to CASSLGEHEQFF.

J is TRBJ2-7 and V is TRBV27; 10 nucleotides agree with TRBD2. The CDR3 loop spans 15 amino acids. The germline gives CDR1 MNHEY, CDR2 SMNVEV (reference sequence). The junction had 9 bases not matched to a gene; V was cut back by 5 bases and J by 5 bases. The CDR3 region is CASSPSGGAFHEQYF. CDR3 in DNA: TGTGCCAGCAGTCCCAGCGGGGGGGCGTTCCACGAGCAGTACTTC.

This clonotype was detected many times. The J gene is TRBJ1-2, the V gene TRBV20-1, with D unclear. The CDR3 is 12 amino acids. In germline, CDR1 is DFQATT, CDR2 SNEGSKA (reference sequence). The V end lost 1 base, the J end lost 4 bases, and 7 bases lay between the germline ends. The CDR3: CSARGKTYGYTF. The CDR3 DNA reads TGCAGTGCTAGAGGAAAAACCTATGGCTACACCTTC.

Regarding this clonotype: A read error may account for a junction end that differs from germline. The chain uses TRBV5-1 and TRBJ1-2; tentative D call: TRBD1 (6 bases). Germline CDR1 SGHRS, CDR2 YFSETQ. The CDR3 covers 16 residues. CDR3 sequence: CASSLSFSGADYDYTF. CDR3 nucleotides: TGCGCCAGCAGCTTGTCCTTTTCAGGGGCGGACTATGACTACACCTTC.

The sample holds a few counts of this clonotype. The chain uses TRBV20-1 and TRBJ2-7; D is perhaps TRBD1 or TRBD2 (6 bases each). V was trimmed by 6 bases and J by 0 bases, leaving 15 bases between them. This CDR3 spans 14 amino acids. Germline V CDR1 and CDR2: DFQATT, SNEGSKA (reference sequence). DNA of the CDR3: TGCAGTGCACCCAAGGGGGGATCCTCCTACGAGCAGTACTTC. Its protein is CSAPKGGSSYEQYF.

The chain links TRBV2 to TRBJ1-5; maybe TRBD1 (6 bases). In germline, CDR1 is SNHLY, CDR2 FYNNEI. The ends were cut back, 6 bases at V and 5 bases at J, with 11 bases in the middle. This CDR3 region has 13 residues. CDR3 DNA sequence: TGTGCCAGCAGGACAGGCGGGCATCAGCCCCAGCATTTT. Amino acid sequence: CASRTGGHQPQHF.

Comment on this clonotype: Mismatch with germline at one junction end may stem from a read error. The chain joins TRBV7-6 to TRBJ2-3, with TRBD1 identical over 9 bases. The CDR3 has 14 residues. Germline values: CDR1 SGHVS, CDR2 FNYEAQ. CDR3 nucleotides: TGTGTCAGCAGCACAGGACAGGGGACAGATACGCAGTATTTT. Amino acids: CVSSTGQGTDTQYF.

The rearrangement joins TRBV5-1 to TRBJ2-1, with D tentatively TRBD1 (7 bases). Germline V CDR1 and CDR2: SGHRS, YFSETQ. V lost 4 bases, J lost 9 bases, and 17 bases lay in between. CDR3 length: 14 amino acids. The CDR3 reads CASSPQGGGSEQFF. CDR3 in DNA: TGCGCCAGCAGCCCACAAGGAGGGGGCAGTGAGCAGTTCTTC.

The V call is TRBV3-1, the J call TRBJ1-2; the D is unclear. The germline V gene encodes CDR1 LGHDT and CDR2 YNNKEL (reference sequence). V lost 2 bases and J 4 bases, leaving 11 bases between the germline ends. The length of the CDR3 is 14 residues. CDR3 DNA: TGTGCCAGCAGCCAACGACGGAGCATCTATGGCTACACCTTC. This translates into CASSQRRSIYGYTF.

About this clonotype: Possible read error: a much larger clone is one base away. The chain links TRBV20-1 to TRBJ2-7; perhaps TRBD1 as D (6 bases). The CDR3 is 12 amino acids. Germline CDR1 and CDR2: DFQATT and SNEGSKA (reference sequence). The DNA of the CDR3 is TGCAGTGCAACGGGACATATCTACGAGCAGAACTTC. This gives the protein CSATGHIYEQNF.

The rearrangement joins TRBV20-1 to TRBJ2-1, with TRBD2 matching 9 bases. The CDR3 sequence is 15 residues long. V shed 3 bases, J shed 4 bases, and the junction held 7 bases outside the gene matches. Germline lookup yields CDR1 DFQATT and CDR2 SNEGSKA (reference sequence). The CDR3 spells CSASSGTSPYNEQFF. The DNA of the CDR3 is TGCAGTGCTAGCTCCGGGACTAGCCCTTACAATGAGCAGTTCTTC.

In its sample, this clonotype was seen many times. The chain is built from TRBV2 and TRBJ2-7; the D call may be TRBD1 or TRBD2 (5 bases each). There are 14 residues in the CDR3. The V and J ends lost 7 bases and 2 bases respectively, with 15 bases between them. Germline V CDR1 and CDR2: SNHLY, FYNNEI. The CDR3 DNA reads TGTGCCAGCAACGACAGAAGGACTCCCTACGAGCAGTACTTC. Residues: CASNDRRTPYEQYF.

V is TRBV20-1 and J is TRBJ2-7, with a weak D call TRBD1 (6 bases). The CDR3 runs to 14 residues. Trimming left V 3 bases short and J 2 bases short, with 14 bases between. Germline CDR1 is DFQATT and CDR2 is SNEGSKA (reference sequence). As DNA, the CDR3 is TGCAGTGCTAGGGATTACAGGGAACCCTACGAGCAGTACTTC. Its translation: CSARDYREPYEQYF.

The chain carries TRBV5-1 and TRBJ2-3, with 11 nucleotides matching TRBD2. CDR1 and CDR2 (germline): SGHRS, YFSETQ. CDR3 size: 18 residues. After removal of 0 bases from V and 3 bases from J, the junction contained 9 bases not matched to a gene. In DNA form, the CDR3 reads TGCGCCAGCAGCTTGGAACTAGCGGGGGCCTCTCAGACAGATACGCAGTATTTT. This translates into CASSLELAGASQTDTQYF.

This clonotype was seen a handful of times. Its ends do not fully match the called genes, so a read error is possible. V usage is TRBV28 and J usage is TRBJ2-6, with D possibly matching TRBD1 (5 bases). The CDR3 is made up of 17 amino acids. Germline assignment: CDR1 MDHEN and CDR2 SYDVKM. The CDR3 coding sequence is TGTGCCAGCATCACGACAGCTCTGGGCTCTGGGGCCAGCGTCCTGACTTTC. Translated: CASITTALGSGASVLTF.

In this sample, this clonotype turned up many times. V is TRBV7-3 and J is TRBJ2-1, with 7 bases matching TRBD1. Germline loops: CDR1 SGHTA, CDR2 FQGTGA. The CDR3 is 13 residues long. V shed 5 bases and J 5 bases; nucleotides not matched to a gene: 3. CDR3 DNA: TGTGCCAGCAGCCCCGGGACAGACAATGAGCAGTTCTTC. Its protein product is CASSPGTDNEQFF. Based on the CDR3 plus reference TRBV7-3 and TRBJ2-1, the full variable domain is GAGVSQTPSNKVTEKGKYVELRCDPISGHTALYWYRQSLGQGPEFLIYFQGTGAADDSGLPNDRFFAVRPEGSVSTLKIQRTERGDSAVYLCASSPGTDNEQFFGPGTRLTVL.

With regard to this clonotype: A junction boundary mismatches the germline segment, possibly from a read error. This chain links TRBV28 with TRBJ1-5; TRBD1 might be the D (5 bases). CDR3 length equals 12 residues. Germline V gene lookup returns CDR1 MDHEN and CDR2 SYDVKM. The CDR3 reads CASTGNNRPQHF. In DNA, the CDR3 is TGTGCCAGCACAGGGAACAATCGGCCCCAGCATTTT. Drawing the rest from reference TRBV28 and TRBJ1-5, the complete variable domain is DVKVTQSSRYLVKRTGEKVFLECVQDMDHENMFWYRQDPGLGLRLIYFSYDVKMKEKGDIPEGYSVSREKKERFSLILESASTNQTSMYLCASTGNNRPQHFGDGTRLSIL.

There are many counts of this clonotype. J is TRBJ2-7 and V is TRBV28, with 8 bases identical to TRBD2. The J segment lost 2 bases and the V segment lost 6 bases, leaving 9 bases of the junction unmatched. The CDR3 is 15 residues long. In germline, CDR1 is MDHEN, CDR2 SYDVKM. CDR3 nucleotide sequence: TGTGCCAGCAGCTCGGGGGGGGTCACCCCCTACGAGCAGTACTTC. This encodes CASSSGGVTPYEQYF.

The CDR3 loop is CASSNEYVQYF. DNA of the CDR3: TGTGCCAGCAGTAACGAGTATGTGCAGTACTTC. The rearrangement joins TRBV11-1 to TRBJ2-5; D remains unclear. Trimming cost V 6 bases and J 11 bases, with 13 bases left between them. The germline V gene has CDR1 SGHAT and CDR2 FQDESV (reference sequence). The CDR3 runs to 11 residues.

This clonotype was counted a few times. The chain employs TRBV5-1 and TRBJ2-3; the match to TRBD1 covers 10 bases. This CDR3 region has 18 residues. Trimming cost V 1 base and J 3 bases; bases outside gene matches: 11. CDR1 and CDR2 from the germline V gene are SGHRS and YFSETQ. CDR3 nucleotides: TGCGCCAGCAGCTTGATTTCGGGACAGGGGCTGGTGACAGATACGCAGTATTTT. This encodes CASSLISGQGLVTDTQYF.

Remarks on this clonotype: One end of the junction is discordant with germline, which a read error may explain. This chain links TRBV12-3 or TRBV12-4 with TRBJ1-2, with TRBD1 identical over 10 bases. The CDR3 has 17 residues. CDR3 sequence: CANSLTGGTGAHYGYTF. The CDR3 DNA reads as TGTGCCAACAGTTTAACGGGCGGGACAGGGGCCCACTATGGCTACACCTTC.

This clonotype was seen many times. This chain uses TRBV28 with TRBJ2-7; D unresolved. CDR1 MDHEN and CDR2 SYDVKM come from the germline V gene. Trimming removed 2 bases from V and 5 bases from J, with 13 bases in between. The CDR3 has 14 residues. In nucleotides, the CDR3 is TGTGCCAGCAGTTTACACCCATTCCGAAACGAGCAGTACTTC. This translates into CASSLHPFRNEQYF.

The V and J genes are TRBV3-1 and TRBJ2-3, with TRBD2 matching over 7 bases. CDR3 size: 15 residues. Trimming removed 3 bases from V and 1 base from J; junction bases left unmatched: 4. CDR1 is LGHDT, CDR2 YNNKEL, per germline (reference sequence). For the CDR3, the DNA is TGTGCCAGCAGCCAGCGCGGGGGAGGCACAGATACGCAGTATTTT. It yields the protein CASSQRGGGTDTQYF.

This clonotype was detected only a few times. At one of its ends the junction is not consistent with the germline gene, which may arise from a read error. The CDR3, as DNA: TGCAGTGCTAGAGATCCGGCTAGCGGGGGCTCCCACGAGCAGTACTTC. This encodes CSARDPASGGSHEQYF. The chain carries TRBV20-1 and TRBJ2-7; 10 bases agree with TRBD2. Germline V gene sequence: CDR1 DFQATT, CDR2 SNEGSKA (reference sequence). CDR3 size: 16 residues.

The V and J genes are TRBV7-9 and TRBJ1-1; D not certain. The germline V and J ends were trimmed by 5 bases and 3 bases, with 13 bases remaining between them. Germline V CDR1 and CDR2: SEHNR, FQNEAQ (reference sequence). The CDR3 loop spans 14 amino acids. Here the CDR3 reads CASSERMSDTEAFF. CDR3 DNA sequence: TGTGCCAGCAGCGAAAGGATGAGCGACACTGAAGCTTTCTTT.

The gene calls are TRBV14 and TRBJ2-6; D is unresolved. V was clipped by 2 bases and J by 0 bases, with 17 bases between them. The CDR3 spans 19 residues. The germline V gene encodes CDR1 SGHDN and CDR2 FVKESK. The CDR3 DNA sequence: TGTGCCAGCAGCCAACATCTCCCGCAACAGAGCTCTGGGGCCAACGTCCTGACTTTC. Translating it yields CASSQHLPQQSSGANVLTF.

This clonotype showed up just a few times. The chain is built from TRBV5-1 and TRBJ2-3; tentative D call: TRBD2 (6 bases). CDR1 is SGHRS, CDR2 YFSETQ, per germline. Trimming left V 0 bases short and J 0 bases short, with 11 bases between. The CDR3 covers 16 residues. In nucleotides, the CDR3 is TGCGCCAGCAGCTTGGTACAGCGGGCGAGCACAGATACGCAGTATTTT. Encoded protein: CASSLVQRASTDTQYF.

This clonotype was picked up a small number of times. The chain couples TRBV28 to TRBJ1-5; TRBD1 matches at 8 bases. The CDR3 totals 18 residues. The germline CDR1 and CDR2 sequences are MDHEN and SYDVKM. With 2 bases clipped from V and 3 bases from J, the junction kept 12 bases outside the gene matches. CDR3 region: CASSLTIVQGALNQPQHF. The CDR3 DNA sequence: TGTGCCAGCAGTTTAACCATTGTCCAGGGGGCTCTCAATCAGCCCCAGCATTTT.

This clonotype was seen a few times. The chain recombines TRBV5-1 with TRBJ2-7, with D uncertain. The CDR3 has 13 residues. V was cut by 4 bases and J by 2 bases, with 10 bases left in between. CDR1 is SGHRS, CDR2 YFSETQ, per germline. In nucleotides, the CDR3 is TGCGCCAGCAGCCCGAACGGAGCCTACGAGCAGTACTTC. Amino acid sequence: CASSPNGAYEQYF.

The chain employs TRBV27 and TRBJ1-2; 9 bases are a match to TRBD1. Looked up from germline, CDR1 is MNHEY and CDR2 is SMNVEV (reference sequence). V lost 5 bases and J lost 7; bases outside the gene matches: 11. The CDR3 has 15 residues. The CDR3 loop is CASSNTGGAWTGYTF. Here the CDR3 DNA reads TGTGCCAGCAGTAATACAGGGGGCGCCTGGACTGGCTACACCTTC.

The chain links TRBV28 to TRBJ1-2; tentative D call: TRBD1 (6 bases). V was cut by 7 bases and J by 4 bases, with 16 bases left in between. Germline lookup yields CDR1 MDHEN and CDR2 SYDVKM. The CDR3 is made up of 14 amino acids. The CDR3 loop is CASITTQGSYGYTF. In DNA form, the CDR3 reads TGTGCCAGCATCACAACACAGGGTTCCTATGGCTACACCTTC.